These 27 T cell receptor beta chains were sequenced from one sample in a study of CD8 T cells in Susac syndrome. When the RNA was reverse transcribed, random hexamers were used with an input of about 0.45 to 1 ug. TCRdb reprocessed the immunoSEQ multiplex PCR reads via MiXCR and lists one record per CDR3 protein. The profile covers 85,000 to 90,000 distinct CDR3 sequences, with over 85% appearing a single time and 0.32% taken by the ten largest. Specimen: CD8+ T cells from PBMCs. Receptors were obtained from a human donor in good health.

The genes are TRBV29-1 and TRBJ2-1; D unresolved. CDR3 length equals 10 residues. Deletions cut 4 bases from V and 5 bases from J, with 3 bases between. Germline V gives CDR1 SQVTM, CDR2 ANQGSEA. The CDR3 is CSVADNEQFF. The CDR3 DNA sequence: TGCAGCGTTGCAGACAATGAGCAGTTCTTC.

This clonotype was detected only once. The chain has TRBV6-1 and TRBJ2-7; D remains unclear. The CDR3 consists of 13 residues. Trimming took 0 bases from V and 2 from J, leaving 5 bases between them. CDR1 is MNHNS and CDR2 is SASEGT in the germline V gene. The CDR3: CASSEAGPYEQYF. CDR3 DNA sequence: TGTGCCAGCAGTGAAGCGGGTCCCTACGAGCAGTACTTC.

The chain links TRBV29-1 to TRBJ2-5; weak D call: TRBD2 (5 bases). The V end was cut by 0 bases, the J end by 5 bases, with 13 bases between. The CDR3 has 14 amino acids. Germline lookup yields CDR1 SQVTM and CDR2 ANQGSEA. The CDR3, as DNA: TGCAGCGTTGAAGAGAGGGCGACGCGCGAGACCCAGTACTTC. Translating it yields CSVEERATRETQYF.

The rearrangement uses TRBV4-1 and TRBJ2-1, with 7 nucleotides matching TRBD2. Germline values: CDR1 MGHRA, CDR2 YSYEKL. The CDR3 spans 16 residues. Trimming took 5 bases from V and 3 from J; bases not matched to a gene: 10. The CDR3 region has the DNA TGCGCCAGCAGCAGTCAGAGTAGCGGGTTCTACAATGAGCAGTTCTTC. Its translation: CASSSQSSGFYNEQFF.

V usage is TRBV5-4 and J usage is TRBJ1-3; no firm D call. This CDR3 spans 15 amino acids. Germline V gene lookup returns CDR1 SGHNT and CDR2 YYREEE (reference sequence). With 0 bases removed from V and 2 bases from J, the gap between germline ends came to 9 bases. The chain's CDR3 is CASSLDLGTGNTIYF. For the CDR3, the DNA is TGTGCCAGCAGCTTGGATCTGGGAACTGGAAACACCATATATTTT.

This sequence joins TRBV20-1 and TRBJ1-2; TRBD1 agrees at 7 bases. The CDR3 extends over 13 amino acids. V was clipped by 5 bases and J by 2 bases; unmatched bases: 5. Per the germline V gene, CDR1 is DFQATT and CDR2 is SNEGSKA (reference sequence). CDR3 residues: CSAVRGQNYGYTF. CDR3 DNA sequence: TGCAGTGCTGTAAGGGGACAGAACTATGGCTACACCTTC.

The V and J genes are TRBV2 and TRBJ2-4; D call uncertain. V gave up 3 bases and J gave up 0 bases, with 6 bases separating them. The V gene's germline CDR1 is SNHLY and CDR2 FYNNEI. This CDR3 region has 14 residues. The CDR3 DNA sequence: TGTGCCAGCAGTGATTGGCTAGCCAAAAACATTCAGTACTTC. Residues: CASSDWLAKNIQYF.

The chain combines TRBV3-1 with TRBJ2-6; TRBD2 might be the D (6 bases). In germline, CDR1 is LGHDT, CDR2 YNNKEL (reference sequence). The CDR3 is made up of 16 amino acids. V lost 6 bases and J 0 bases, leaving 12 bases between the germline ends. The CDR3 loop reads CASRRSGVSGANVLTF. The CDR3 coding sequence is TGTGCCAGCAGAAGGTCGGGGGTCTCTGGGGCCAACGTCCTGACTTTC.

The chain couples TRBV29-1 to TRBJ2-3; D is perhaps TRBD1 or TRBD2 (5 bases each). CDR3 length: 14 residues. The ends were cut back, 7 bases at V and 4 bases at J, with 18 bases in the middle. The germline V gene has CDR1 SQVTM and CDR2 ANQGSEA. The CDR3 loop reads CSARARGRADTQYF. The CDR3 DNA is TGCAGCGCTAGAGCGAGGGGAAGGGCAGATACGCAGTATTTT.

This chain joins TRBV29-1 and TRBJ1-2; the D is unclear. The CDR3 has 15 amino acids. The germline V and J ends were trimmed by 2 bases and 2 bases, with 15 bases remaining between them. Germline-derived CDR1 and CDR2 are SQVTM and ANQGSEA. CDR3 sequence reads: CSVESPGRLNYGYTF. The DNA for the CDR3 is TGCAGCGTTGAATCCCCCGGACGGTTGAACTATGGCTACACCTTC.

This clonotype was observed a single time. Mismatch with germline at one junction end may stem from a read error. V usage is TRBV13 and J usage is TRBJ2-3; D is possibly TRBD1 (5 bases). The V gene's germline CDR1 is PRHDT and CDR2 FYEKMQ (reference sequence). The CDR3 covers 14 residues. The CDR3 sequence: CASSSSGVTDTQFF. Written as DNA, the CDR3 is TGTGCCAGCAGCTCCAGTGGGGTGACAGATACGCAGTTTTTT. The full variable domain, its missing parts supplied by reference TRBV13 and TRBJ2-3, is AAGVIQSPRHLIKEKRETATLKCYPIPRHDTVYWYQQGPGQDPQFLISFYEKMQSDKGSIPDRFSAQQFSDYHSELNMSSLELGDSALYFCASSSSGVTDTQFFGPGTRLTVL.

The chain employs TRBV5-6 and TRBJ1-2, with TRBD1 matching 10 bases. Germline V CDR1 and CDR2: SGHDT, YYEEEE. Unmatched junction bases numbered 4, after V lost 4 bases and J lost 1 base. The CDR3 totals 15 residues. CDR3 amino acids: CASSGWDRGNYGYTF. The CDR3 nucleotides are TGTGCCAGCAGCGGGTGGGACAGGGGTAACTATGGCTACACCTTC.

This chain uses TRBV6-4 with TRBJ2-1, with 8 bases that match TRBD2. This CDR3 has 13 amino acids. J gave up 6 bases and V 4 bases, and 2 bases lay outside the gene matches. Germline V gene lookup returns CDR1 MRHNA and CDR2 SNTAGT. CDR3 bases: TGTGCCAGCAGTGTAGGGACTAGCAATGAGCAGTTCTTC. Encoded protein: CASSVGTSNEQFF.

This rearrangement joins TRBV11-2 to TRBJ2-7; no clear D gene. V was cut by 3 bases and J by 3 bases, with 3 bases left in between. The CDR3 spans 11 residues. Germline V lookup: CDR1 SGHAT, CDR2 FQNNGV. The CDR3 loop reads CASSLFYEQYF. The CDR3 bases are TGTGCCAGCAGCTTGTTCTACGAGCAGTACTTC.

The gene calls are TRBV11-2 and TRBJ1-2; perhaps TRBD1 as D (6 bases). The CDR3 length is 16 residues. CDR1 is SGHAT and CDR2 is FQNNGV in the germline V gene. Between the trimmed V and J ends, which lost 3 bases and 4 bases, there was a span of 18 bases. This chain's CDR3 is CASSFPTGGGGYGYTF. The CDR3 DNA reads as TGTGCCAGCAGCTTCCCCACCGGGGGGGGCGGCTATGGCTACACCTTC.

The genes are TRBV5-1 and TRBJ2-1, with D maybe TRBD2 (6 bases). CDR1 is SGHRS and CDR2 is YFSETQ in the germline V gene. The V gene lost 3 bases and the J gene lost 9 bases, with 16 bases spanning the gap. This CDR3 comprises 14 residues. DNA of the CDR3: TGCGCCAGCAGCTACCTTACTCTGGGGGGTGAGCAGTTCTTC. Translated, it gives CASSYLTLGGEQFF.

The chain couples TRBV11-2 to TRBJ1-1; the D is unclear. V lost 4 bases, J lost 8 bases, and 11 bases lay in between. In germline, CDR1 is SGHAT, CDR2 FQNNGV. There are 12 residues in the CDR3. This CDR3 is CASSYLLTEAFF. DNA of the CDR3: TGTGCCAGCAGCTATCTTCTGACCGAAGCTTTCTTT.

The genes are TRBV24-1 and TRBJ1-1, with D possibly matching TRBD1 (5 bases). The V end lost 10 bases, the J end lost 1 base, and 12 bases lay between the germline ends. Per germline, CDR1 KGHDR and CDR2 SFDVKD. The CDR3 consists of 13 residues. The CDR3 loop reads CATGLGTNTEAFF. Here the CDR3 DNA reads TGTGCCACAGGGCTGGGGACGAACACTGAAGCTTTCTTT.

This CDR3 is CASSFGRNYGYTF. The CDR3 DNA sequence: TGTGCCAGCAGTTTCGGACGGAACTATGGCTACACCTTC. The rearrangement joins TRBV27 to TRBJ1-2; D gene ambiguous. CDR1 MNHEY and CDR2 SMNVEV come from the germline V gene (reference sequence). This CDR3 is 13 amino acids long. V was cut by 3 bases and J by 2 bases, with 7 bases left in between.

The chain is built from TRBV3-1 and TRBJ1-2; the match to TRBD1 covers 8 bases. The ends lost 3 bases at V and 6 bases at J; junction bases unmatched: 9. This CDR3 region has 15 residues. Germline CDR1 is LGHDT and CDR2 is YNNKEL (reference sequence). CDR3 coding DNA: TGTGCCAGCAGCCATCGGACAGGGAGATTGAATGGCTACACCTTC. Its translation: CASSHRTGRLNGYTF. The full variable domain, rest sourced from reference TRBV3-1 and TRBJ1-2, is DTAVSQTPKYLVTQMGNDKSIKCEQNLGHDTMYWYKQDSKKFLKIMFSYNNKELIINETVPNRFSPKSPDKAHLNLHINSLELGDSAVYFCASSHRTGRLNGYTFGSGTRLTVV.

The chain combines TRBV20-1 with TRBJ2-2, with 16 bases fitting TRBD2. Germline CDR1 and CDR2: DFQATT and SNEGSKA (reference sequence). The CDR3 is made up of 17 amino acids. The J segment lost 5 bases and the V segment lost 5 bases, leaving 8 bases of the junction unmatched. This chain's CDR3 is CSAPGTSGGARTGELFF. As DNA, the CDR3 is TGCAGTGCTCCCGGGACTAGCGGGGGGGCAAGGACCGGGGAGCTGTTTTTT.

This clonotype was seen once. The chain joins TRBV12-5 to TRBJ2-7, with TRBD2 matching over 9 bases. After removal of 4 bases from V and 5 bases from J, the junction contained 3 bases not matched to a gene. There are 13 residues in the CDR3. Germline CDR1 LGHNT, CDR2 FRNRAP. CDR3 amino acids: CASGWWTSDEQYF. The CDR3 bases are TGTGCTAGTGGTTGGTGGACTAGCGACGAGCAGTACTTC.

J is TRBJ2-7 and V is TRBV5-1; D gene ambiguous. The V end lost 0 bases, the J end lost 2 bases, and 12 bases lay between the germline ends. Germline lookup yields CDR1 SGHRS and CDR2 YFSETQ. The CDR3 covers 15 residues. For the CDR3, the DNA is TGCGCCAGCAGCTTGGAATCGGCCGAAACCTACGAGCAGTACTTC. This gives the protein CASSLESAETYEQYF.

The CDR3: CASSLGGTDTQYF. CDR3 in DNA: TGTGCCAGCAGCTTGGGAGGGACAGATACGCAGTATTTT. The V call is TRBV5-6, the J call TRBJ2-3; weak D call: TRBD2 (5 bases). Germline assignment: CDR1 SGHDT and CDR2 YYEEEE. V was trimmed by 0 bases and J by 3 bases, leaving 5 bases between them. The CDR3 is made up of 13 amino acids.

A single count supports this clonotype. The rearrangement uses TRBV29-1 and TRBJ2-7; D tentatively reads TRBD1 or TRBD2 (5 bases each). Germline values: CDR1 SQVTM, CDR2 ANQGSEA. This CDR3 has 15 amino acids. V was cut by 1 base and J by 3 bases, with 16 bases left in between. The CDR3 loop is CSVEGVTGDGYEQYF. The CDR3 DNA reads TGCAGCGTTGAAGGGGTGACCGGGGACGGCTACGAGCAGTACTTC.

This chain uses TRBV6-5 with TRBJ1-5, with D uncertain. V lost 6 bases to trimming and J lost 3 bases, with 9 bases between them. The germline V gene encodes CDR1 MNHEY and CDR2 SVGAGI. The CDR3 runs 13 residues. The CDR3 DNA follows: TGTGCCAGCAGCCAAGGGCCCAATCAGCCCCAGCATTTT. Its protein product is CASSQGPNQPQHF.

The chain employs TRBV19 and TRBJ2-7, with D perhaps TRBD1 or TRBD2 (5 bases each). The CDR3 loop spans 12 amino acids. Between the trimmed V and J ends, which lost 6 bases and 0 bases, there was a span of 6 bases. The V gene's germline CDR1 is LNHDA and CDR2 SQIVND (reference sequence). The CDR3 here is CASRGPSYEQYF. CDR3 DNA sequence: TGTGCCAGTAGGGGACCCTCCTACGAGCAGTACTTC.